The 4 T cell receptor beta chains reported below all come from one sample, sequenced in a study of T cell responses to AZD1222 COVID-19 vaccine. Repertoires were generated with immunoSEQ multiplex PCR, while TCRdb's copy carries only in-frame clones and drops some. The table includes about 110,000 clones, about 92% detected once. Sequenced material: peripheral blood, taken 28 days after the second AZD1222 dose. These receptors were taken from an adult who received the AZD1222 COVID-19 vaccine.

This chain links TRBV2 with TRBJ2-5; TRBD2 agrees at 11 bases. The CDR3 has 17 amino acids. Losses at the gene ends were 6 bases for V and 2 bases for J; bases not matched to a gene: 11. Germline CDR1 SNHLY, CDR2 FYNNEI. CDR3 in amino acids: CASRKELGTSGQETQYF. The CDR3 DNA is TGTGCCAGCAGAAAGGAGCTCGGGACTAGCGGACAAGAGACCCAGTACTTC. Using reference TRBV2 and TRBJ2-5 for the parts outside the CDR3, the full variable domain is EPEVTQTPSHQVTQMGQEVILRCVPISNHLYFYWYRQILGQKVEFLVSFYNNEISEKSEIFDDQFSVERPDGSNFTLKIRSTKLEDSAMYFCASRKELGTSGQETQYFGPGTRLLVL.

The CDR3 coding sequence is TGTGCCAGCAGTTTTGGCTCCGTCCGCGAGCAGTACTTC. This encodes CASSFGSVREQYF. V usage is TRBV12-3 or TRBV12-4 and J usage is TRBJ2-7; D is uncertain. This CDR3 has 13 residues. Between the trimmed V and J ends, which lost 3 bases and 6 bases, there was a span of 12 bases.

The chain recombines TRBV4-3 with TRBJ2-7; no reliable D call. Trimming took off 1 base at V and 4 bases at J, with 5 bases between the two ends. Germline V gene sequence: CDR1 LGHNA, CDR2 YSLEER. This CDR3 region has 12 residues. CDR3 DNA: TGCGCCAGCAGCCAAGGGCAGTACGAGCAGTACTTC. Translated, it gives CASSQGQYEQYF.

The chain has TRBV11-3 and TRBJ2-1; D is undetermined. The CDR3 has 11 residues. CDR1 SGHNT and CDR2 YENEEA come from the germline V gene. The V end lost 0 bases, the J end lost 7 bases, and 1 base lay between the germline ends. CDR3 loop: CASSLDNEQFF. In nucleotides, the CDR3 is TGTGCCAGCAGCTTAGATAATGAGCAGTTCTTC. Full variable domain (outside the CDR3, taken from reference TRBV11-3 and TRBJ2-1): EAGVVQSPRYKIIEKKQPVAFWCNPISGHNTLYWYLQNLGQGPELLIRYENEEAVDDSQLPKDRFSAERLKGVDSTLKIQPAELGDSAVYLCASSLDNEQFFGPGTRLTVL.